One and the same sample provided the 10 T cell receptor beta chains below, sequenced in a study of identifying expanded T cells in peripheral blood. Profiling relied on immunoSEQ multiplex PCR, and the TCRdb table lists in-frame clones only, not all of them. This table holds approximately 110,000 clones, about 87% found once. The sample comprised blood. The receptors originated from a person between 18 and 75 years old in good health.

V and J are TRBV19 and TRBJ1-2; 8 bases align to TRBD1. V was clipped by 7 bases and J by 5 bases; unmatched bases: 6. The CDR3 extends over 13 amino acids. Germline V gene data show CDR1 as LNHDA and CDR2 as SQIVND (reference sequence). CDR3 sequence reads: CASTDRDHYGYTF. The CDR3 nucleotides are TGTGCCAGTACGGACAGGGACCATTATGGCTACACCTTC. The whole variable domain, remainder taken from reference TRBV19 and TRBJ1-2, is DGGITQSPKYLFRKEGQNVTLSCEQNLNHDAMYWYRQDPGQGLRLIYYSQIVNDFQKGDIAEGYSVSREKKESFPLTVTSAQKNPTAFYLCASTDRDHYGYTFGSGTRLTVV.

The genes are TRBV6-5 and TRBJ2-2, with TRBD1 matching 10 bases. The CDR3 covers 15 residues. CDR1 is MNHEY, CDR2 SVGAGI, per germline. With 4 bases clipped from V and 5 bases from J, the junction kept 4 bases outside the gene matches. Written as DNA, the CDR3 is TGTGCCAGCAGTTTCCCGGGACAGGGGACCGGGGAGCTGTTTTTT. This sequence encodes CASSFPGQGTGELFF.

V usage is TRBV5-1 and J usage is TRBJ2-3, with 9 bases aligning to TRBD1. Germline V gene lookup returns CDR1 SGHRS and CDR2 YFSETQ. The CDR3 spans 17 residues. J gave up 4 bases and V 0 bases, and 9 bases lay outside the gene matches. CDR3 DNA sequence: TGCGCCAGCAGCTTGGGGGACAGGGAGGATCTCCCAGATACGCAGTATTTT. It codes for CASSLGDREDLPDTQYF.

The chain carries TRBV18 and TRBJ2-7; D uncertain. Trimming left V 4 bases short and J 3 bases short, with 19 bases between. The CDR3 spans 16 residues. Germline V CDR1 and CDR2: KGHSH, LQKENI. This CDR3 reads CASSLGTMFANYEQYF. CDR3 nucleotides: TGTGCCAGCTCACTTGGCACCATGTTCGCCAACTACGAGCAGTACTTC.

This clone was seen only a few times. This rearrangement joins TRBV7-9 to TRBJ2-1; a weak D match, TRBD2 (6 bases). From germline, CDR1 is SEHNR and CDR2 FQNEAQ (reference sequence). This CDR3 spans 12 amino acids. V was clipped by 10 bases and J by 8 bases, with 15 bases between them. CDR3 in amino acids: CAIVGGKDEQFF. The DNA for the CDR3 is TGTGCCATCGTTGGGGGGAAGGATGAGCAGTTCTTC. Variable domain in full (rest from reference TRBV7-9 and TRBJ2-1): DTGVSQNPRHKITKRGQNVTFRCDPISEHNRLYWYRQTLGQGPEFLTYFQNEAQLEKSRLLSDRFSAERPKGSFSTLEIQRTEQGDSAMYLCAIVGGKDEQFFGPGTRLTVL.

This chain uses TRBV7-2 with TRBJ1-1; D is perhaps TRBD1 (5 bases). Germline V gene lookup returns CDR1 SGHTA and CDR2 FQGNSA. The V end was cut by 5 bases, the J end by 3 bases, with 10 bases between. The CDR3 spans 13 residues. The CDR3 DNA is TGTGCCAGCAGCCAACTAGGGGACACTGAAGCTTTCTTT. As protein: CASSQLGDTEAFF.

This chain links TRBV29-1 with TRBJ1-1, with 7 bases aligning to TRBD1. The CDR3 loop spans 17 amino acids. With 4 bases clipped from V and 0 bases from J, the junction kept 14 bases outside the gene matches. Germline V gene sequence: CDR1 SQVTM, CDR2 ANQGSEA. CDR3 sequence reads: CSVARETGTIMNTEAFF. CDR3 DNA: TGCAGCGTTGCAAGGGAGACAGGGACTATCATGAACACTGAAGCTTTCTTT. Together with reference TRBV29-1 and TRBJ1-1, the CDR3 gives the full variable domain: SAVISQKPSRDICQRGTSLTIQCQVDSQVTMMFWYRQQPGQSLTLIATANQGSEATYESGFVIDKFPISRPNLTFSTLTVSNMSPEDSSIYLCSVARETGTIMNTEAFFGQGTRLTVV.

This sequence joins TRBV29-1 and TRBJ2-5, with D perhaps being TRBD1 or TRBD2 (5 bases each). V lost 2 bases and J 5 bases, leaving 12 bases between the germline ends. The CDR3 is made up of 13 amino acids. Germline V gives CDR1 SQVTM, CDR2 ANQGSEA. In nucleotides, the CDR3 is TGCAGCGTTGAAAGAGGGGCCCGGGAGACCCAGTACTTC. Translated: CSVERGARETQYF.

This clone was seen more than once but under ten times. The J gene is TRBJ2-4, the V gene TRBV7-9, with no clear D. The length of the CDR3 is 14 residues. CDR1 is SEHNR and CDR2 is FQNEAQ in the germline V gene (reference sequence). V gave up 1 base and J gave up 8 bases, with 12 bases separating them. The CDR3 DNA reads TGTGCCAGCAGCTTAGACGGAAGGGAAGACATTCAGTACTTC. Protein: CASSLDGREDIQYF.

This clone has just one count. The chain joins TRBV9 to TRBJ1-1; D unresolved. CDR1 SGDLS and CDR2 YYNGEE come from the germline V gene. The CDR3 is 15 residues long. V lost 2 bases to trimming and J lost 0 bases, with 11 bases between them. For the CDR3, the DNA is TGTGCCAGCAGCGTTTCCTGGACGGTGAACACTGAAGCTTTCTTT. Amino acids: CASSVSWTVNTEAFF.